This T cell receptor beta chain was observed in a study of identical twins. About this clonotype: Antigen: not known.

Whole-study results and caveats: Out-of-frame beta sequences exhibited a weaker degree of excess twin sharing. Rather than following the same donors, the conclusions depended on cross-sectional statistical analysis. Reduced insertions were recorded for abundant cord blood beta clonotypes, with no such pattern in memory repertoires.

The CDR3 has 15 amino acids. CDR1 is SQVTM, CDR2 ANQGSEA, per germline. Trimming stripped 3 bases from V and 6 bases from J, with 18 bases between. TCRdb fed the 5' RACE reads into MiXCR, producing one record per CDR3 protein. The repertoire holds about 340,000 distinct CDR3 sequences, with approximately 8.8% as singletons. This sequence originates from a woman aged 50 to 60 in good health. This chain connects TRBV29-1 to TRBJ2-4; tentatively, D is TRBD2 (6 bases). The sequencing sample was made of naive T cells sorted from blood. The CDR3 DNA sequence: TGCAGCGTTGATGGGGTTGGACTACCTCCAAACATTCAGTACTTC. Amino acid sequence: CSVDGVGLPPNIQYF.